The 4 T cell receptor beta chains below were found in one sample sequenced in a study of shared clonotypes between healthy human individuals. Repertoires were generated with immunoSEQ multiplex PCR, while TCRdb's copy carries only in-frame clones and drops some. This table holds some 2,100,000 clones, more than 90% found once. Sequenced material: naive CD4+ T cells sorted from blood. Subset noted: CD45RA+ positively selected. The origin of the receptors is a man between 18 and 29 years old in good health.

The rearrangement uses TRBV7-6 and TRBJ1-2; 8 bases agree with TRBD1. Trimming at V came to 5 bases and at J to 3 bases, leaving 2 bases not matched to a gene. Looked up from germline, CDR1 is SGHVS and CDR2 is FNYEAQ. The CDR3 spans 13 residues. CDR3 loop: CASSPGQDYGYTF. The CDR3 DNA reads as TGTGCCAGCAGCCCGGGACAGGACTATGGCTACACCTTC.

The chain combines TRBV29-1 with TRBJ1-5; D may be TRBD1 (5 bases). Germline V CDR1 and CDR2: SQVTM, ANQGSEA. The CDR3 contains 14 residues. Deletions cut 4 bases from V and 6 bases from J, with 16 bases between. CDR3 sequence reads: CSVGQGGFSQPQHF. DNA of the CDR3: TGCAGCGTTGGGCAGGGAGGGTTTTCTCAGCCCCAGCATTTT.

V gene TRBV6-1 combines with J gene TRBJ1-4, with a possible D match to TRBD1 (5 bases). The CDR3 consists of 14 residues. Germline CDR1 reads MNHNS; CDR2 reads SASEGT. V lost 3 bases, J lost 8 bases, and 13 bases lay in between. As DNA, the CDR3 is TGTGCCAGCAGTGATAGAGGCTCAGGGGAAAAACTGTTTTTT. It is translated as CASSDRGSGEKLFF.

V usage is TRBV7-9 and J usage is TRBJ2-5, with TRBD2 matching 12 bases. V was clipped by 6 bases and J by 3 bases; unmatched bases: 5. Per the germline V gene, CDR1 is SEHNR and CDR2 is FQNEAQ (reference sequence). The CDR3 loop spans 15 amino acids. This CDR3 reads CASRTSGGTKETQYF. For the CDR3, the DNA is TGTGCCAGCAGGACTAGCGGGGGTACAAAAGAGACCCAGTACTTC.